This section outlines one TCR beta chain sequence together with its context. The record originates from a study of cytomegalovirus exposure and HLA in healthy donors. A multiplex PCR was run with 60 Vbeta primers and 13 Jbeta primers. The assay was immunoSEQ multiplex PCR, and TCRdb's table has in-frame clones only and misses some. The top ten clones hold just over 2.5% of a sample with 85,000 to 120,000 clones, approximately 87% of them seen once. With V trimmed by 1 base and J by 0 bases, 4 bases remained unmatched. The CDR3 is 16 amino acids. Germline CDR1 and CDR2: MGHDK and SYGVNS. Sequencing was done on a sample of PBMCs. The V call is TRBV25-1, the J call TRBJ2-3; the match to TRBD1 covers 7 bases. This clonotype was sampled from a man aged 35-49 years in good health and CMV-seronegative. This chain's CDR3 is CASSEWRTGSTDTQYF. CDR3 DNA sequence: TGTGCCAGCAGTGAATGGAGGACAGGAAGCACAGATACGCAGTATTTT. Full variable domain (remainder filled in from reference TRBV25-1 and TRBJ2-3): EADIYQTPRYLVIGTGKKITLECSQTMGHDKMYWYQQDPGMELHLIHYSYGVNSTEKGDLSSESTVSRIRTEHFPLTLESARPSHTSQYLCASSEWRTGSTDTQYFGPGTRLTVL.